This T cell receptor (beta chain) was obtained from a study of technical replicates of blood from a handful of donors. This table comes from immunoSEQ multiplex PCR, and its TCRdb copy is limited to in-frame clones, with some not included. The sample consists of tens of thousands of clones, approximately 97% of them appearing once. V gave up 5 bases and J gave up 5 bases; unmatched junction bases: 10. The CDR3 extends over 16 amino acids. Germline loops: CDR1 SGHAT, CDR2 FQNNGV. Sequenced input: T cells isolated from PBMCs. The genes are TRBV11-2 and TRBJ2-7, with 12 bases fitting TRBD2. The sequence was obtained from a human donor in good health. CDR3 loop: CASSQGLAGMPHEQYF. The CDR3 DNA sequence: TGTGCCAGCAGCCAGGGACTAGCGGGTATGCCCCACGAGCAGTACTTC.